The T cell receptor (beta chain) under discussion was sequenced for a study of T cell repertoires in cytomegalovirus infection. In the study overall: Both recently identified HLA-C-restricted and well-studied HLA-B-restricted CMV epitopes were used in the study.

Comments on this clonotype: The antigen remains undetermined. At one of its ends the junction is not consistent with the germline gene, which may arise from a read error.

General observations from the study: Identification of carriers of CMV plus the relevant HLA was performed using cumulative public TCR beta family frequency.

TCRdb redid the calling of the reads with MiXCR, one entry per CDR3 protein. Among fewer than 950,000 distinct CDR3 sequences listed, about 30% were seen once. The starting material was cultured CD8+ T cells from PBMCs, obtained from culture after CMV antigen stimulation. The TCR originated in a human donor in good health (CMV status not recorded). Some clones in this sample may be carry-over from other donors' samples.

For the CDR3, the DNA is TGTGTCAGCAGAGACAGGGGGACATACAATGAGCAGTTCTTC. Its protein is CVSRDRGTYNEQFF. The chain recombines TRBV27 with TRBJ2-1, with TRBD1 identical over 9 bases. Germline-derived CDR1 and CDR2 are MNHEY and SMNVEV (reference sequence). The CDR3 has 14 residues.